This T cell receptor (beta chain) originates from a study of blood T cell repertoires in COVID-19. Overall study context: Sites across the United States, Italy and Spain contributed samples from acute and convalescent COVID-19. Sample material is recorded as cDNA or gDNA derived from T cells, B-cell-depleted T cells, or PBMCs.

The germline V gene encodes CDR1 SQVTM and CDR2 ANQGSEA. The CDR3 contains 12 residues. Trimming took off 3 bases at V and 9 bases at J, with 14 bases between the two ends. Followed longitudinally, the Seattle patients had been enrolled during active infection. Data came from immunoSEQ multiplex PCR; TCRdb stores just in-frame clones and leaves some out. The profile shows roughly 81,000 clones, about 85% of them singletons. This sequence joins TRBV29-1 and TRBJ2-5, with D possibly matching TRBD1 (5 bases). The source material was peripheral blood. This receptor was taken from a woman of 80 years or more with COVID-19, enrolled during active disease. CDR3 in amino acids: CSVDSDRISQYF. The CDR3 DNA follows: TGCAGCGTTGATAGTGACAGAATCTCCCAGTACTTC.